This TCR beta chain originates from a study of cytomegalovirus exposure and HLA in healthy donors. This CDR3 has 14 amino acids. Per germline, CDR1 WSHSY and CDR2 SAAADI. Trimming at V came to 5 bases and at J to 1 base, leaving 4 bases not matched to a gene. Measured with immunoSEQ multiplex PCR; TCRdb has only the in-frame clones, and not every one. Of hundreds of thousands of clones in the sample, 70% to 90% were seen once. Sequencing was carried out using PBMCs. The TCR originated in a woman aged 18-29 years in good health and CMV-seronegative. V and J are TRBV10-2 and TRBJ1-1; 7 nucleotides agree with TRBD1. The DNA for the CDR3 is TGCGCCAGCAGTAACCACAGGGGGAACACTGAAGCTTTCTTT. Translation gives CASSNHRGNTEAFF.